This T cell receptor (beta chain) was captured by sequencing in a study of T cells in Graves' hyperthyroidism and ophthalmopathy. Study conclusions and caveats: Among thyroid clonotypes expanded above 0.001, most also appeared in blood. Model predictions of ophthalmopathy came a median around 6.5 months before onset.

Only a few counts were recorded for this clonotype. The antigen remains undetermined. The investigators amplified TCR beta CDR3 regions from RNA transcripts. First-round RT-PCR targeting the TCR CDR3 was performed with the HTBI primer set. TCRdb itself ran the multiplex PCR reads through MiXCR, one entry per CDR3 protein. This table holds more than 600,000 distinct CDR3 sequences, 15% to 20% found once. Diagnosis of hyperthyroidism was new in patients aged 18 to 65, and its duration was under 2 months. Per germline, CDR1 MNHNS and CDR2 SASEGT. This CDR3 has 14 amino acids. Trimming removed 7 bases from V and 7 bases from J; junction bases left unmatched: 6.

This chain uses TRBV6-1 with TRBJ2-5; TRBD2 agrees at 13 bases. The source is a man aged 18 to 30 with Graves' hyperthyroidism. Sequencing used blood. The CDR3 nucleotides are TGTGCCAGCATTGGGACTAGCGGGACGGGGACCCAGTACTTC. This translates into CASIGTSGTGTQYF.